This T cell receptor (beta chain) is from a study of shared clonotypes between healthy human individuals. The assay used deep level. The table came from immunoSEQ multiplex PCR; TCRdb's copy has only in-frame clones and leaves some out. Counted here are millions of clones, about 92% occurring once; the ten biggest clones make up 0.14%. The V end was cut by 4 bases, the J end by 6 bases, with 13 bases between. The germline gives CDR1 SGHRS, CDR2 YFSETQ. The CDR3 runs to 14 residues. This TCR was recovered from a man younger than 35 in good health. The V gene is TRBV5-1, the J gene TRBJ2-2, with D possibly TRBD1 on 6 matching bases. Sequences were obtained from naive CD4+ T cells sorted from blood. Indicated subset: CD45RA+ positively selected. CDR3: CASSVQGGAGELFF. The CDR3 region has the DNA TGCGCCAGCAGCGTACAGGGCGGCGCCGGGGAGCTGTTTTTT.